Each of the 22 T cell receptor beta chains below was sequenced from the same sample in a study of blood T cell repertoires in COVID-19. Clones were sequenced by immunoSEQ multiplex PCR, and TCRdb holds only the in-frame ones, with some missing. The repertoire includes over 150,000 clones, 70% to 90% of them detected once, and 15% to 20% sits in the top ten. Source material: peripheral blood. The receptors were gathered from a man aged 50 to 60 with COVID-19, enrolled during active disease.

The V and J genes are TRBV2 and TRBJ2-5; tentative D call: TRBD2 (6 bases). The germline V and J ends were trimmed by 2 bases and 5 bases, with 9 bases remaining between them. The CDR3 spans 13 residues. Looked up from germline, CDR1 is SNHLY and CDR2 is FYNNEI. The CDR3 DNA sequence: TGTGCCAGCAGTGAACGGAGGGAGGAGACCCAGTACTTC. It translates to CASSERREETQYF.

The chain has TRBV27 and TRBJ2-7, with a weak D call TRBD1 (6 bases). Trimming took 5 bases from V and 6 from J, leaving 11 bases between them. This CDR3 spans 12 amino acids. Germline CDR1 reads MNHEY; CDR2 reads SMNVEV (reference sequence). CDR3 sequence: CASSMTGSEQYF. The CDR3 DNA is TGTGCCAGCAGTATGACAGGAAGCGAGCAGTACTTC.

This clone was observed a few times. This chain joins TRBV6-5 and TRBJ2-2; D not resolved. The CDR3 contains 14 residues. Germline V lookup: CDR1 MNHEY, CDR2 SVGAGI. Trimming removed 2 bases at V and 1 base at J, with 5 bases between. CDR3 bases: TGTGCCAGCAGTTACGGCGGGAACACCGGGGAGCTGTTTTTT. This translates into CASSYGGNTGELFF.

V usage is TRBV24-1 and J usage is TRBJ2-3, with 9 bases aligning to TRBD1. The CDR3 has 17 amino acids. J was trimmed by 4 bases and V by 4 bases; bases with no gene match: 11. The germline CDR1 and CDR2 sequences are KGHDR and SFDVKD. The CDR3 coding sequence is TGTGCCACCAGTGACCACAACCGGGACAGGGCGTCAGATACGCAGTATTTT. Residues: CATSDHNRDRASDTQYF.

With respect to this clone: Other DNA sequences of this sample code for an identical CDR3. The gene calls are TRBV19 and TRBJ2-4; 7 nucleotides match TRBD1. The CDR3 has 16 amino acids. The ends lost 5 bases at V and 4 bases at J; junction bases unmatched: 11. Germline loops: CDR1 LNHDA, CDR2 SQIVND (reference sequence). CDR3 sequence reads: CASSVLTGTAKNIQYF. The CDR3 bases are TGTGCCAGTAGTGTATTAACCGGGACAGCTAAAAACATTCAGTACTTC.

This chain joins TRBV29-1 and TRBJ1-4; a weak D match, TRBD1 (5 bases). The CDR3 runs 12 residues. V was cut by 4 bases and J by 4 bases, with 7 bases left in between. The germline V gene encodes CDR1 SQVTM and CDR2 ANQGSEA. As DNA, the CDR3 is TGCAGCGTTGCGGGGGGTAATGAAAAACTGTTTTTT. Translating it yields CSVAGGNEKLFF.

This clone was counted a single time. J is TRBJ1-6 and V is TRBV7-9, with D unclear. The CDR3 spans 13 residues. Germline values: CDR1 SEHNR, CDR2 FQNEAQ (reference sequence). V lost 1 base and J lost 7, with 5 bases in between. The CDR3 region is CASSLVVNSPLHF. The CDR3 DNA follows: TGTGCCAGCAGCTTAGTAGTAAATTCACCCCTCCACTTT.

The genes are TRBV10-3 and TRBJ2-3, with TRBD1 as a possible D gene (6 bases). The germline V gene has CDR1 ENHRY and CDR2 SYGVKD. This CDR3 region has 14 residues. The V and J ends lost 7 bases and 2 bases respectively, with 13 bases between them. The CDR3 sequence: CAITMDSPTDTQYF. DNA of the CDR3: TGTGCCATCACCATGGACAGCCCCACAGATACGCAGTATTTT.

This chain connects TRBV6-1 to TRBJ1-1; TRBD1 might be the D (5 bases). The CDR3 spans 15 residues. V dropped 0 bases and J dropped 5 bases, with 13 bases sitting between them. From germline, CDR1 is MNHNS and CDR2 SASEGT. The CDR3 sequence is CASSEAGGEWTEAFF. CDR3 sequence (DNA): TGTGCCAGCAGTGAAGCCGGAGGGGAGTGGACTGAAGCTTTCTTT.

The rearrangement joins TRBV5-6 to TRBJ2-3; TRBD2 agrees at 15 bases. V shed 3 bases, J shed 1 base, and the junction held 0 bases outside the gene matches. This CDR3 is built from 16 residues. Germline-derived CDR1 and CDR2 are SGHDT and YYEEEE. The CDR3 reads CASSWTSGRGTDTQYF. CDR3 bases: TGTGCCAGCAGCTGGACTAGCGGGAGGGGCACAGATACGCAGTATTTT.

This chain links TRBV27 with TRBJ1-1; possible D gene TRBD1, 6 bases. From germline, CDR1 is MNHEY and CDR2 SMNVEV (reference sequence). The CDR3 contains 17 residues. V was cut by 0 bases and J by 0 bases, with 14 bases left in between. DNA of the CDR3: TGTGCCAGCAGTTTATCGACAGGCCCCAACATGAACACTGAAGCTTTCTTT. It translates to CASSLSTGPNMNTEAFF.

CDR3 DNA sequence: TGCGCCAGCAGACAAGTCTCTGGAAACACCATATATTTT. Its protein is CASRQVSGNTIYF. The V call is TRBV5-1, the J call TRBJ1-3; no clear D gene. The CDR3 runs 13 residues. Germline V gene sequence: CDR1 SGHRS, CDR2 YFSETQ. V dropped 5 bases and J dropped 0 bases, with 6 bases sitting between them.

This chain joins TRBV24-1 and TRBJ2-1; 14 bases are a match to TRBD2. The V gene's germline CDR1 is KGHDR and CDR2 SFDVKD. The CDR3 is 16 amino acids. Trimming cost V 3 bases and J 7 bases; bases outside gene matches: 4. CDR3 in amino acids: CATSDTGTSGGNEQFF. CDR3 in DNA: TGTGCCACCAGTGATACCGGGACTAGCGGGGGTAATGAGCAGTTCTTC.

This chain's CDR3 is CATSRDGQEQFF. In DNA, the CDR3 is TGTGCCACCAGCAGAGATGGGCAAGAGCAGTTCTTC. The chain recombines TRBV15 with TRBJ2-1, with D unclear. The CDR3 covers 12 residues. The germline gives CDR1 LNHNV, CDR2 YYDKDF (reference sequence). Trimming left V 0 bases short and J 10 bases short, with 7 bases between.

J is TRBJ2-3 and V is TRBV27; 12 bases are a match to TRBD2. The CDR3 extends over 15 amino acids. V lost 5 bases to trimming and J lost 11 bases; unmatched junction nucleotides: 11. The germline V gene has CDR1 MNHEY and CDR2 SMNVEV (reference sequence). CDR3 loop: CASSLAGGPVNKQYF. In DNA, the CDR3 is TGTGCCAGCAGTCTAGCGGGAGGGCCGGTTAACAAGCAGTATTTT.

V gene TRBV9 combines with J gene TRBJ2-3; 10 nucleotides line up with TRBD1. The CDR3 totals 15 residues. Germline V gives CDR1 SGDLS, CDR2 YYNGEE. V lost 1 base, J lost 5 bases, and 4 bases stayed unmatched. CDR3 loop: CASSVLTGGLDTQYF. CDR3 DNA sequence: TGTGCCAGCAGCGTATTGACAGGGGGCTTAGATACGCAGTATTTT.

The chain uses TRBV7-6 and TRBJ2-1; 10 bases map to TRBD2. V shed 2 bases, J shed 8 bases, and the junction held 24 bases outside the gene matches. The germline V gene has CDR1 SGHVS and CDR2 FNYEAQ. CDR3 length equals 21 residues. The CDR3 DNA sequence: TGTGCCAGCAGCTTATGGCCCGGGGGCGGTGTGTCTAGCGGGAGTAACCATGAGCAGTTCTTC. As protein: CASSLWPGGGVSSGSNHEQFF.

The chain couples TRBV9 to TRBJ2-7, with a possible D match to TRBD1 (5 bases). This CDR3 is built from 12 residues. Trimming took 3 bases from V and 4 from J, leaving 8 bases between them. From germline, CDR1 is SGDLS and CDR2 YYNGEE. CDR3 residues: CASSANRYEQYF. The CDR3 DNA reads TGTGCCAGCAGCGCGAACAGGTACGAGCAGTACTTC. The full variable domain, with the rest looked up from reference TRBV9 and TRBJ2-7, is DSGVTQTPKHLITATGQRVTLRCSPRSGDLSVYWYQQSLDQGLQFLIQYYNGEERAKGNILERFSAQQFPDLHSELNLSSLELGDSALYFCASSANRYEQYFGPGTRLTVT.

The chain is built from TRBV2 and TRBJ2-1; TRBD2 matches at 10 bases. Losses at the gene ends were 9 bases for V and 0 bases for J; bases not matched to a gene: 11. The V gene's germline CDR1 is SNHLY and CDR2 FYNNEI. The CDR3 extends over 17 amino acids. The CDR3 DNA sequence: TGTGCCAGTGGGAGCCTAGCGGGAGTCGGCTCCTACAATGAGCAGTTCTTC. It yields the protein CASGSLAGVGSYNEQFF.

This clone has just one count. This chain uses TRBV19 with TRBJ2-5; D not certain. Between the trimmed V and J ends, which lost 1 base and 2 bases, there was a span of 14 bases. CDR3 length: 16 amino acids. CDR1 is LNHDA and CDR2 is SQIVND in the germline V gene (reference sequence). CDR3 DNA sequence: TGTGCCAGTAGTATAGTGGCGCCGGGTTTACAAGAGACCCAGTACTTC. Its protein product is CASSIVAPGLQETQYF. The whole variable domain, remainder taken from reference TRBV19 and TRBJ2-5, is DGGITQSPKYLFRKEGQNVTLSCEQNLNHDAMYWYRQDPGQGLRLIYYSQIVNDFQKGDIAEGYSVSREKKESFPLTVTSAQKNPTAFYLCASSIVAPGLQETQYFGPGTRLLVL.

This clone was counted once. The sample holds other DNA sequences that translate to the same CDR3. The chain couples TRBV18 to TRBJ2-2, with 9 positions matching TRBD1. The CDR3 loop spans 15 amino acids. Per germline, CDR1 KGHSH and CDR2 LQKENI. The V and J ends lost 3 bases and 5 bases, in that order; junction bases with no gene match: 4. The CDR3 here is CASSPRQGDTGELFF. Here the CDR3 DNA reads TGTGCCAGCTCACCGCGACAGGGGGATACCGGGGAGCTGTTTTTT.

This rearrangement joins TRBV5-8 to TRBJ2-2; 9 bases line up with TRBD1. The CDR3 is 14 residues long. CDR1 is SGHTS and CDR2 is YDEGEE in the germline V gene. V gave up 4 bases and J gave up 7 bases; unmatched junction bases: 5. DNA of the CDR3: TGTGCCAGCAGCCGGGACAGGGAGATCGGGGAGCTGTTTTTT. As protein: CASSRDREIGELFF.